This T cell receptor beta chain was obtained from a study of shared T cell receptors in the human thymus. With 2 bases removed from V and 0 bases from J, the gap between germline ends came to 8 bases. The CDR3 sequence is 14 residues long. Per the germline V gene, CDR1 is SGHRS and CDR2 is YFSETQ. Assay used: immunoSEQ multiplex PCR; TCRdb lists only in-frame clones, some missing. The repertoire includes approximately 760,000 clones, 70% to 90% of them detected once, and about 0.0098% sits in the top ten. A further study also used this sample, focusing on human thymus T cells. That report notes: Infants served as donors; they were healthy and Finnish and were having corrective surgery for congenital heart defects. Related reports documented highly overlapping thymic repertoires among unrelated individuals.

The sequenced sample consisted of thymocytes. This TCR was recovered from a girl under two years old with a congenital heart defect. The genes are TRBV5-1 and TRBJ1-1, with D maybe TRBD1 (5 bases). DNA for the CDR3: TGCGCCAGCAGCTTCAAGGGGATGAACACTGAAGCTTTCTTT. Translation gives CASSFKGMNTEAFF.